The text below deals with one T cell receptor beta chain. What it binds is not known. This record belongs to a study of shared clonotypes between healthy human individuals. Study-level results: Sample collection involved blood only; tissue repertoires are likely different. Generation of non-shared clonotypes was less probable than generation of clonotypes shared by all four donors.

Trimming removed 2 bases from V and 7 bases from J, with 5 bases in between. Germline-derived CDR1 and CDR2 are SGHRS and YFSETQ. This CDR3 has 11 amino acids. Profiled with immunoSEQ multiplex PCR; TCRdb holds only in-frame clones, not every one. The sample holds 2 million to 2.5 million clones, around 90% seen once. This clonotype originated in a young man in good health. Some clones in this sample may be carry-over from other donors' samples. The sequenced material came from naive CD4+ T cells from PBMCs. Regarding subset: CD45RA+ positively selected. This sequence joins TRBV5-1 and TRBJ2-3; no reliable D call. CDR3 protein: CASSFTNTQYF. For the CDR3, the DNA is TGCGCCAGCAGCTTTACGAATACGCAGTATTTT.